This TCR beta chain was captured by sequencing in a study of naive and memory T cell subsets. In regard to this clonotype: No antigen is known for it.

An equimolar mix of two oligonucleotides served as the beta constant-region primer for TRBC1 and TRBC2. Nested alpha and beta constant-region primers with the SP2 primer drove four PCR rounds on ligated cDNA. A single record per CDR3 protein comes from TCRdb applying MiXCR to the UMI-ligation and nested PCR reads. The sample contains around 100,000 distinct CDR3 sequences, more than 12% of which appear only once. Looked up from germline, CDR1 is ENHRY and CDR2 is SYGVKD. V lost 7 bases, J lost 15 bases, and 7 bases stayed unmatched. This CDR3 comprises 11 residues. Study-wide findings and caveats: In naive cells, over 85% of TCR sequences were seen only once. Expression changes during T cell differentiation may affect RNA-based TCR counts. Especially in CD8 cells, naive repertoires contained a few larger clonotypes, possibly CD45RA-re-expressing memory cells. Findings for naive and memory subsets could not be checked against ground truth.

V gene TRBV10-3 combines with J gene TRBJ2-1; 9 positions agree with TRBD2. Sequences were obtained from naive CD8+ T cells from blood. This TCR was recovered from a human donor in good health. The CDR3 coding sequence is TGTGCCATCACCACAACTAGCGGGTCGTTCTTC. Translation: CAITTTSGSFF.